This T cell receptor (beta chain) appears in the sequencing data of a study of cytomegalovirus exposure and HLA in healthy donors. The wider study: According to later analysis, the same platform produced the 130 or so validation and about 700 first-cohort repertoires.

With 3 bases removed from V and 4 bases from J, the gap between germline ends came to 9 bases. The CDR3 runs to 13 residues. Germline V gene data show CDR1 as LGHNA and CDR2 as YSLEER. This table comes from immunoSEQ multiplex PCR, and its TCRdb copy is limited to in-frame clones, with some not included. The table lists some 170,000 clones, approximately 86% of them singletons. The rearrangement uses TRBV4-3 and TRBJ1-2; D not resolved. Sequences were obtained from PBMCs. The sequence derives from a man aged 18-30 years in good health and CMV-seropositive. The CDR3 reads CASSQSSGYGYTF. Written as DNA, the CDR3 is TGCGCCAGCAGCCAGAGTTCGGGCTATGGCTACACCTTC.